These 3 T cell receptor beta chains share one sample of origin, sequenced in a study of shared clonotypes between healthy human individuals. The data were produced by immunoSEQ multiplex PCR, yet TCRdb's version contains in-frame clones alone and is incomplete. The sample carries around 2.5 million clones, roughly 93% recorded once. What was sequenced was naive CD4+ T cells from PBMCs. Documented subset: CD45RA+ positively selected. The receptors shown here come from a man between 18 and 35 years old in good health. Some clones in this sample may be carry-over from other donors' samples.

Regarding this clone: Other nucleotide sequences from this sample produce the same CDR3. The J gene is TRBJ1-5, the V gene TRBV18, with 7 bases aligning to TRBD1. Germline V gene data show CDR1 as KGHSH and CDR2 as LQKENI. This CDR3 comprises 14 residues. V dropped 6 bases and J dropped 7; count of bases not matched to a gene: 9. CDR3: CASSPRDRDQPQHF. CDR3 bases: TGTGCCAGCTCTCCCCGTGACAGGGACCAGCCCCAGCATTTT.

This clone was picked up a small number of times. The chain carries TRBV30 and TRBJ1-1; D might be TRBD1 (6 bases). Germline CDR1 is GTSNPN and CDR2 is SVGIG (reference sequence). CDR3 length: 13 residues. V shed 0 bases and J shed 6 bases, with 11 bases lying between them. CDR3 DNA sequence: TGTGCCTGGAGTGTACCGGGGGCCGCTGAAGCTTTCTTT. Amino acids: CAWSVPGAAEAFF.

The chain is built from TRBV10-3 and TRBJ2-7, with TRBD2 matching over 7 bases. The J segment lost 3 bases and the V segment lost 10 bases, leaving 12 bases of the junction unmatched. This CDR3 has 14 residues. Germline V gene sequence: CDR1 ENHRY, CDR2 SYGVKD. The CDR3: CATALAGRIYEQYF. CDR3 nucleotides: TGTGCCACAGCCTTAGCGGGTCGGATCTACGAGCAGTACTTC.